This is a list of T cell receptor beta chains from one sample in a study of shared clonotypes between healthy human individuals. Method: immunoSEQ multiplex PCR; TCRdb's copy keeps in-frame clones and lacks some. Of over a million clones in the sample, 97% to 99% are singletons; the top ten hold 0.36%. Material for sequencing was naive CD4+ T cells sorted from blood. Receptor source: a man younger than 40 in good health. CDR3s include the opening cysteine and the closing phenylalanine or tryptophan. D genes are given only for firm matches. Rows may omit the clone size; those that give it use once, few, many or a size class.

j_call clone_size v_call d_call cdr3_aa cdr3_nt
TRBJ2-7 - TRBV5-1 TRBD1 CASSFRDRPYEQYF TGCGCCAGCAGCTTCAGGGACAGACCCTACGAGCAGTACTTC
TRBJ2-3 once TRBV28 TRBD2 CASSLHGLAGVIRPSTDTQYF TGTGCCAGCAGTTTACACGGACTAGCGGGCGTAATCCGACCTAGCACAGATACGCAGTATTTT
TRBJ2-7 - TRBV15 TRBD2 CATSRTIPGLAKPYEQYF TGTGCCACCAGCCGAACTATACCGGGACTAGCGAAACCCTACGAGCAGTACTTC
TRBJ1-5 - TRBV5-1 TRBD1 CASSLGTGAKDQPQHF TGCGCCAGCAGCTTGGGGACAGGGGCGAAGGATCAGCCCCAGCATTTT
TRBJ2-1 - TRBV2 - CASTTEYNEQFF TGTGCCAGCACCACAGAGTACAATGAGCAGTTCTTC
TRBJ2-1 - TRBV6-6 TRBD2 CASSYPAGADEQFF TGTGCCAGCAGTTATCCCGCGGGAGCGGATGAGCAGTTCTTC
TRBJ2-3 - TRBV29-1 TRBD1 CSVEAWDSVSTDTQYF TGCAGCGTTGAAGCGTGGGACAGCGTTAGCACAGATACGCAGTATTTT
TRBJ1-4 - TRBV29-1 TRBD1 CSVRSGQGATNEKLFF TGCAGCGTTAGATCGGGACAGGGGGCAACTAATGAAAAACTGTTTTTT
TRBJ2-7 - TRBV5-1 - CASSQGLLLGLYEQYF TGCGCCAGCAGCCAGGGGCTCCTCCTGGGACTCTACGAGCAGTACTTC
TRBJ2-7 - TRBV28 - CASRRDYEQYF TGTGCCAGCAGACGAGATTACGAGCAGTACTTC
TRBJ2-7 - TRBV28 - CASSTLFGYEQYF TGTGCCAGCAGTACTTTATTCGGCTACGAGCAGTACTTC
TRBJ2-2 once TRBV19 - CASSIRPNTGELFF TGTGCCAGTAGTATACGACCGAACACCGGGGAGCTGTTTTTT
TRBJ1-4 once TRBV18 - CASSPGRLNEKLFF TGTGCCAGCTCACCAGGGCGGCTCAATGAAAAACTGTTTTTT
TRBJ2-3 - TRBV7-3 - CASSSTDTQYF TGTGCCAGCAGCTCCACAGATACGCAGTATTTT
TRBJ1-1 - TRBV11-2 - CASSPGQENTEAFF TGTGCCAGCAGCCCCGGTCAAGAGAACACTGAAGCTTTCTTT
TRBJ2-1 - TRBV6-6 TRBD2 CASSYSSLADNEQFF TGTGCCAGCAGTTATTCCTCCCTAGCGGATAATGAGCAGTTCTTC
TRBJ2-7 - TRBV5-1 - CASSLKAASYEQYF TGCGCCAGCAGCTTAAAGGCGGCCTCCTACGAGCAGTACTTC
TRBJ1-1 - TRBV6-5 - CASRGGTPLNTEAFF TGTGCCAGCAGGGGTGGGACACCTCTGAACACTGAAGCTTTCTTT
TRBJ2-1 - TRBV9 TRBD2 CASSVEAGYSYNEQFF TGTGCCAGCAGCGTAGAAGCGGGGTACTCCTACAATGAGCAGTTCTTC
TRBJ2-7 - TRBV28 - CASSFVRSEQYF TGTGCCAGCAGTTTTGTGCGTAGCGAGCAGTACTTC
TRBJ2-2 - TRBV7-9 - CASSLGRGPGELFF TGTGCCAGCAGCTTGGGCAGGGGCCCCGGGGAGCTGTTTTTT
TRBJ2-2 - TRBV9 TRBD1 CASSTRDRNTGELFF TGTGCCAGCAGCACCCGGGACAGGAACACCGGGGAGCTGTTTTTT
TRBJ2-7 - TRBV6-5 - CASSYSSQASYEQYF TGTGCCAGCAGTTACTCATCACAGGCTTCCTACGAGCAGTACTTC
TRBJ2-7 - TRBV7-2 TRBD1 CASSLSRDRRAYEQYF TGTGCCAGCAGCTTATCCCGGGACAGACGAGCCTACGAGCAGTACTTC
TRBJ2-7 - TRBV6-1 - CASTLVGTGEQYF TGTGCCAGCACCCTGGTGGGGACGGGCGAGCAGTACTTC
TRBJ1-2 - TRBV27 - CASSLRQSTNYGYTF TGTGCCAGCAGTTTAAGACAGAGCACTAACTATGGCTACACCTTC
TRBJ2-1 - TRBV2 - CASSRLANEQFF TGTGCCAGCAGTCGGCTAGCTAATGAGCAGTTCTTC
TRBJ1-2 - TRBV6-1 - CASSPTYQDGYTF TGTGCCAGCAGTCCGACCTACCAGGATGGCTACACCTTC
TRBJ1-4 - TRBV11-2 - CASSSRGEVGEKLFF TGTGCCAGCAGCTCGCGGGGTGAGGTGGGCGAAAAACTGTTTTTT
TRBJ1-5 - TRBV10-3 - CAISESTGYNQPQHF TGTGCCATCAGTGAGTCGACCGGGTACAATCAGCCCCAGCATTTT